Presented here are 30 T cell receptor beta chains from one specimen sequenced in a study of blood T cell repertoires in COVID-19. Profiled with immunoSEQ multiplex PCR; TCRdb holds only in-frame clones, not every one. Found here are more than 25,000 clones, 80% to 90% of them singletons; the top ten hold 16%. Material for sequencing was peripheral blood. These receptors were collected from a man older than 75 with acute or convalescent COVID-19.

V usage is TRBV27 and J usage is TRBJ2-7; D may be TRBD1 (6 bases). V was cut by 4 bases and J by 3 bases, with 13 bases left in between. The germline V gene has CDR1 MNHEY and CDR2 SMNVEV (reference sequence). The CDR3 sequence is 14 residues long. The CDR3 bases are TGTGCCAGCAGTTCCTCAGGACAGATCTACGAGCAGTACTTC. This encodes CASSSSGQIYEQYF.

With respect to this clone: Other DNA sequences in this specimen translate into the identical CDR3. The chain has TRBV10-3 and TRBJ1-5; 9 bases fit TRBD1. The CDR3 has 14 amino acids. The V and J ends lost 2 bases and 7 bases, in that order; junction bases with no gene match: 3. In germline, CDR1 is ENHRY, CDR2 SYGVKD. DNA of the CDR3: TGTGCCATCAGTGAGGGGGACAGGGCACAGCCCCAGCATTTT. Its translation is CAISEGDRAQPQHF.

This chain links TRBV28 with TRBJ2-4; 8 bases agree with TRBD2. Germline-derived CDR1 and CDR2 are MDHEN and SYDVKM. V shed 5 bases, J shed 10 bases, and the junction held 13 bases outside the gene matches. The CDR3 is made up of 15 amino acids. The CDR3 here is CASSARRGGLGIQYF. In DNA, the CDR3 is TGTGCCAGCAGTGCGCGCCGGGGGGGTCTCGGGATTCAGTACTTC.

The chain uses TRBV18 and TRBJ2-3; D is perhaps TRBD1 (5 bases). The CDR3 has 15 amino acids. The germline V gene has CDR1 KGHSH and CDR2 LQKENI. V gave up 4 bases and J gave up 4 bases, with 15 bases separating them. The CDR3 coding sequence is TGTGCCAGCTCACAGTACCAGGGAAGGTCAGATACGCAGTATTTT. Amino acid sequence: CASSQYQGRSDTQYF.

The chain uses TRBV7-9 and TRBJ2-1; the match to TRBD2 covers 15 bases. The CDR3 extends over 16 amino acids. The V segment lost 4 bases and the J segment 9 bases; nucleotides outside the gene matches: 7. CDR1 SEHNR and CDR2 FQNEAQ come from the germline V gene (reference sequence). The CDR3, as DNA: TGTGCCAGCAGCTCGACGGGGACTAGCGGGGGGAGTGAGCAGTTCTTC. This sequence encodes CASSSTGTSGGSEQFF.

This chain connects TRBV7-8 to TRBJ1-1; D might be TRBD1 (5 bases). The CDR3 has 14 residues. The germline V and J ends were trimmed by 1 base and 6 bases, with 12 bases remaining between them. Looked up from germline, CDR1 is SGHVS and CDR2 is FQNEAQ. The DNA of the CDR3 is TGTGCCAGCAGCTTAGACCGGGGGGACCCTGAAGCTTTCTTT. This sequence encodes CASSLDRGDPEAFF.

The rearrangement uses TRBV5-1 and TRBJ1-2, with D possibly being TRBD1 (6 bases). Germline loops: CDR1 SGHRS, CDR2 YFSETQ. V lost 4 bases and J 2 bases, leaving 15 bases between the germline ends. The CDR3 is 15 residues long. The CDR3 reads CASSVAGGQNYGYTF. Here the CDR3 DNA reads TGCGCCAGCAGCGTAGCCGGGGGGCAGAACTATGGCTACACCTTC.

DNA of the CDR3: TGTGCCAGCTCACCAGGGGACAGGGGGTGGGAAAAACTGTTTTTT. Amino acid sequence: CASSPGDRGWEKLFF. This chain links TRBV18 with TRBJ1-4, with 11 bases fitting TRBD1. V was pared by 2 bases and J by 8 bases, with 4 bases of the junction left unmatched. The CDR3 runs to 15 residues. Germline values: CDR1 KGHSH, CDR2 LQKENI.

The chain joins TRBV18 to TRBJ1-3; perhaps TRBD1 as D (5 bases). This CDR3 region has 15 residues. Germline assignment: CDR1 KGHSH and CDR2 LQKENI. V lost 3 bases and J 3 bases, leaving 12 bases between the germline ends. CDR3 region: CASSPGGAVGNTIYF. The CDR3 DNA follows: TGTGCCAGCTCACCTGGAGGGGCAGTTGGAAACACCATATATTTT.

The chain links TRBV5-1 to TRBJ2-1; the match to TRBD2 covers 9 bases. J gave up 0 bases and V 6 bases, and 4 bases lay outside the gene matches. This CDR3 is built from 15 residues. Germline-derived CDR1 and CDR2 are SGHRS and YFSETQ. The DNA of the CDR3 is TGCGCCAGCAAGACTAGCGGCAGCTCCTACAATGAGCAGTTCTTC. This gives the protein CASKTSGSSYNEQFF.

The chain combines TRBV28 with TRBJ1-5, with TRBD1 matching 8 bases. V was clipped by 10 bases and J by 0 bases; unmatched bases: 20. Germline CDR1 and CDR2: MDHEN and SYDVKM. CDR3 length: 19 residues. As DNA, the CDR3 is TGTGCCACCGGCCCCCCCCCGACAGGGGTCAGACTTAGCAATCAGCCCCAGCATTTT. This sequence encodes CATGPPPTGVRLSNQPQHF.

The chain carries TRBV6-1 and TRBJ2-3, with TRBD2 matching over 7 bases. The CDR3 consists of 15 residues. CDR1 and CDR2 from the germline V gene are MNHNS and SASEGT. The V gene end was trimmed by 0 bases and the J gene end by 2 bases; junction bases not matched to a gene: 2. The CDR3 sequence is CASSEAGTITDTQYF. CDR3 DNA sequence: TGTGCCAGCAGTGAAGCGGGGACTATCACAGATACGCAGTATTTT.

V usage is TRBV24-1 and J usage is TRBJ2-2, with D possibly being TRBD1 (5 bases). Germline CDR1 is KGHDR and CDR2 is SFDVKD. The CDR3 runs to 14 residues. Between the trimmed V and J ends, which lost 5 bases and 7 bases, there was a span of 13 bases. The CDR3 spells CATSAPGNNGELFF. CDR3 nucleotides: TGTGCCACCAGTGCCCCAGGGAATAACGGGGAGCTGTTTTTT.

The CDR3 spells CASSLVWQALTGELFF. In nucleotides, the CDR3 is TGTGCCAGCAGCTTAGTCTGGCAGGCCCTCACCGGGGAGCTGTTTTTT. The chain employs TRBV7-9 and TRBJ2-2; D not certain. The length of the CDR3 is 16 residues. Trimming removed 1 base from V and 4 bases from J, with 13 bases in between. The germline CDR1 and CDR2 sequences are SEHNR and FQNEAQ (reference sequence).

The chain has TRBV28 and TRBJ1-5; D unresolved. Germline V gene lookup returns CDR1 MDHEN and CDR2 SYDVKM. The length of the CDR3 is 11 residues. Between the trimmed V and J ends, which lost 4 bases and 9 bases, there was a span of 7 bases. The CDR3 here is CASSSGLPQHF. CDR3 DNA: TGTGCCAGCAGTTCCGGGTTGCCCCAGCATTTT.

This chain links TRBV14 with TRBJ1-4; D gene unclear. Germline CDR1 and CDR2: SGHDN and FVKESK. Trimming shortened V by 2 bases and J by 0 bases, and 10 bases separated the two germline ends. The CDR3 totals 16 residues. CDR3 sequence (DNA): TGTGCCAGCAGCCAATATGGGCGAGCAACTAATGAAAAACTGTTTTTT. Translating gives CASSQYGRATNEKLFF.

V gene TRBV5-1 combines with J gene TRBJ2-5; 9 bases align to TRBD1. The CDR3 spans 14 residues. V shed 4 bases, J shed 3 bases, and the junction held 4 bases outside the gene matches. Germline V gene sequence: CDR1 SGHRS, CDR2 YFSETQ. This CDR3 reads CASSPGQGKETQYF. As DNA, the CDR3 is TGCGCCAGCAGCCCGGGACAGGGAAAAGAGACCCAGTACTTC.

In its sample, this clone was seen once. The chain employs TRBV10-3 and TRBJ2-7, with 7 bases matching TRBD1. V lost 7 bases and J lost 0; bases outside the gene matches: 6. Germline lookup yields CDR1 ENHRY and CDR2 SYGVKD. This CDR3 contains 14 residues. CDR3 region: CAITKGANSYEQYF. The CDR3 DNA sequence: TGTGCCATCACCAAGGGGGCTAACTCCTACGAGCAGTACTTC.

This clone was counted a single time. This chain uses TRBV28 with TRBJ1-5; the D gene is possibly TRBD1 (6 bases). CDR3 length: 16 amino acids. Per the germline V gene, CDR1 is MDHEN and CDR2 is SYDVKM. V was cut by 8 bases and J by 1 base, with 18 bases left in between. CDR3: CASLTVGGGSNQPQHF. The CDR3 DNA sequence: TGTGCCAGCCTGACCGTGGGAGGGGGGAGCAATCAGCCCCAGCATTTT.

The chain uses TRBV6-5 and TRBJ1-2; TRBD1 matches at 9 bases. Trimming removed 1 base from V and 2 bases from J; junction bases left unmatched: 2. The CDR3 is 15 residues long. Germline V lookup: CDR1 MNHEY, CDR2 SVGAGI. DNA of the CDR3: TGTGCCAGCAGTTACTGGACAGGGGAGAACTATGGCTACACCTTC. It specifies CASSYWTGENYGYTF.

V and J are TRBV2 and TRBJ2-2; 11 bases agree with TRBD1. This CDR3 is 14 amino acids long. With 8 bases clipped from V and 5 bases from J, the junction kept 4 bases outside the gene matches. The germline V gene encodes CDR1 SNHLY and CDR2 FYNNEI. The CDR3 protein is CASGRDRGTGELFF. The CDR3 DNA reads TGTGCCAGCGGAAGGGACAGGGGGACCGGGGAGCTGTTTTTT.

The J gene is TRBJ1-1, the V gene TRBV14; D remains unclear. The germline V gene encodes CDR1 SGHDN and CDR2 FVKESK. There are 13 residues in the CDR3. Trimming stripped 4 bases from V and 6 bases from J, with 12 bases between. CDR3 loop: CASSRFRNSEAFF. CDR3 nucleotide sequence: TGTGCCAGCAGCCGCTTTCGTAACTCTGAAGCTTTCTTT.

The genes are TRBV10-3 and TRBJ2-7; 7 nucleotides agree with TRBD1. Trimming cost V 0 bases and J 0 bases; bases outside gene matches: 2. CDR3 length: 15 residues. The germline CDR1 and CDR2 sequences are ENHRY and SYGVKD. CDR3 in amino acids: CAISESWDSSYEQYF. The DNA for the CDR3 is TGTGCCATCAGTGAGTCTTGGGACAGCTCCTACGAGCAGTACTTC.

The rearrangement uses TRBV12-3 or TRBV12-4 and TRBJ1-5; weak D call: TRBD1 (6 bases). Trimming left V 4 bases short and J 5 bases short, with 6 bases between. The CDR3 consists of 12 residues. CDR3 in amino acids: CASSWGHQPQHF. In DNA, the CDR3 is TGTGCCAGCAGTTGGGGGCATCAGCCCCAGCATTTT.

This chain joins TRBV18 and TRBJ1-3; D possibly corresponds to TRBD1 (6 bases). This CDR3 spans 16 amino acids. Trimming removed 1 base at V and 0 bases at J, with 10 bases between. The germline gives CDR1 KGHSH, CDR2 LQKENI. DNA of the CDR3: TGTGCCAGCTCACCACAACAGGGCACCTCTGGAAACACCATATATTTT. As protein: CASSPQQGTSGNTIYF.

The chain employs TRBV5-1 and TRBJ2-1; 7 bases align to TRBD2. Germline V gives CDR1 SGHRS, CDR2 YFSETQ. The CDR3 spans 16 residues. With 0 bases clipped from V and 0 bases from J, the junction kept 3 bases outside the gene matches. This chain's CDR3 is CASSLAGGGSYNEQFF. CDR3 nucleotide sequence: TGCGCCAGCAGCTTGGCCGGCGGGGGCTCCTACAATGAGCAGTTCTTC.

V gene TRBV18 combines with J gene TRBJ2-5; 9 bases are shared with TRBD2. J was trimmed by 4 bases and V by 6 bases; bases with no gene match: 6. CDR1 is KGHSH, CDR2 LQKENI, per germline. CDR3 length: 14 residues. This CDR3 reads CASSPAGGGETQYF. CDR3 coding DNA: TGTGCCAGCTCCCCAGCGGGGGGCGGAGAGACCCAGTACTTC.

V usage is TRBV5-1 and J usage is TRBJ1-1; D is unresolved. The germline V gene encodes CDR1 SGHRS and CDR2 YFSETQ. With 4 bases removed from V and 2 bases from J, the gap between germline ends came to 6 bases. The CDR3 contains 12 residues. The CDR3 is CASSNPNTEAFF. The CDR3, as DNA: TGCGCCAGCAGCAATCCAAACACTGAAGCTTTCTTT.

The J gene is TRBJ1-3, the V gene TRBV11-2, with D unclear. The CDR3 runs 15 residues. Trimming cost V 3 bases and J 4 bases, with 13 bases left between them. Germline lookup yields CDR1 SGHAT and CDR2 FQNNGV. CDR3 region: CASSFRYREGNTIYF. CDR3 in DNA: TGTGCCAGCAGCTTCCGATATAGAGAAGGAAACACCATATATTTT.

The CDR3 DNA sequence: TGCGCCAGCAGCTTAGGACAGGGGGCGGGTTCACCCCTCCACTTT. It specifies CASSLGQGAGSPLHF. The chain joins TRBV5-1 to TRBJ1-6; 11 positions agree with TRBD1. CDR1 SGHRS and CDR2 YFSETQ come from the germline V gene. There are 15 residues in the CDR3. V dropped 2 bases and J dropped 9; count of bases not matched to a gene: 4.